The 5 T cell receptor beta chains reported below all come from one sample, sequenced in a study of OX40 agonist ivuxolimab in advanced cancers. Method: immunoSEQ multiplex PCR; TCRdb's copy keeps in-frame clones and lacks some. The sample holds 36,000 or so clones, 88% seen once. This specimen was CD4+ or CD8+ T cells sorted from blood, taken in a trial of the OX40 agonist ivuxolimab. The receptors derive from an adult with an advanced solid tumor such as melanoma, head and neck, liver or kidney cancer.

This clone was picked up a small number of times. The chain joins TRBV28 to TRBJ1-2; TRBD1 matches at 9 bases. From germline, CDR1 is MDHEN and CDR2 SYDVKM. CDR3 length equals 13 residues. With V trimmed by 8 bases and J by 3 bases, 4 bases remained unmatched. This CDR3 reads CASQTGGYYGYTF. The CDR3 DNA reads as TGTGCCAGCCAAACAGGGGGCTACTATGGCTACACCTTC.

The V and J genes are TRBV5-1 and TRBJ2-7; D might be TRBD1 (6 bases). The CDR3 is 13 amino acids. The V end lost 4 bases, the J end lost 8 bases, and 16 bases lay between the germline ends. In germline, CDR1 is SGHRS, CDR2 YFSETQ. This chain's CDR3 is CASSQTGELKQYF. As DNA, the CDR3 is TGCGCCAGCAGCCAGACAGGCGAATTAAAGCAGTACTTC. Using reference TRBV5-1 and TRBJ2-7 for the parts outside the CDR3, the full variable domain is KAGVTQTPRYLIKTRGQQVTLSCSPISGHRSVSWYQQTPGQGLQFLFEYFSETQRNKGNFPGRFSGRQFSNSRSEMNVSTLELGDSALYLCASSQTGELKQYFGPGTRLTVT.

The chain carries TRBV18 and TRBJ2-6; D not certain. CDR3 size: 16 residues. V gave up 8 bases and J gave up 2 bases, with 16 bases separating them. Germline-derived CDR1 and CDR2 are KGHSH and LQKENI. The CDR3 DNA follows: TGTGCCAGCGGACGGGTACAAGTCCCTGGGGCCAACGTCCTGACTTTC. Translating gives CASGRVQVPGANVLTF.

The genes are TRBV7-2 and TRBJ2-2; 9 nucleotides align to TRBD1. Germline V CDR1 and CDR2: SGHTA, FQGNSA. J gave up 2 bases and V 5 bases, and 6 bases lay outside the gene matches. The CDR3 is made up of 16 amino acids. The CDR3 nucleotides are TGTGCCAGCAGCCAGACAGGGGGGGGTAACACCGGGGAGCTGTTTTTT. It yields the protein CASSQTGGGNTGELFF.

The V call is TRBV5-1, the J call TRBJ2-3, with 7 bases aligning to TRBD2. The germline V gene has CDR1 SGHRS and CDR2 YFSETQ. CDR3 size: 16 residues. Trimming at V came to 1 base and at J to 3 bases, leaving 8 bases not matched to a gene. DNA of the CDR3: TGCGCCAGCAGCTTGCAGGGCGGCGGGAGTACAGATACGCAGTATTTT. Protein sequence: CASSLQGGGSTDTQYF.